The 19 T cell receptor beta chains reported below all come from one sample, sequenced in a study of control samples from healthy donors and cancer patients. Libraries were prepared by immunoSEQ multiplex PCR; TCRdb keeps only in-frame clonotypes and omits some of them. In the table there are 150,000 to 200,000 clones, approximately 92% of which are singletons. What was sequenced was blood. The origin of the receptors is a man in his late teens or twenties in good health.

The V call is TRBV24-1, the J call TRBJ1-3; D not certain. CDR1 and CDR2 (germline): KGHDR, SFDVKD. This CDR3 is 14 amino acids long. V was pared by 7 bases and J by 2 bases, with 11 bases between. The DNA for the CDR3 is TGTGCCACCAGGGAGAACGGCGCTGGAAACACCATATATTTT. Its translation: CATRENGAGNTIYF.

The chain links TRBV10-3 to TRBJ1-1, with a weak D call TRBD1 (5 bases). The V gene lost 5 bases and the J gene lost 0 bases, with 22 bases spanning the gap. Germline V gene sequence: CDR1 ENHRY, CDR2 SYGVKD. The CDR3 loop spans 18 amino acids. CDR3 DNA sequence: TGTGCCATCAGTCAAGCCGGGGCGGCCCTTTCTATGAACACTGAAGCTTTCTTT. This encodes CAISQAGAALSMNTEAFF.

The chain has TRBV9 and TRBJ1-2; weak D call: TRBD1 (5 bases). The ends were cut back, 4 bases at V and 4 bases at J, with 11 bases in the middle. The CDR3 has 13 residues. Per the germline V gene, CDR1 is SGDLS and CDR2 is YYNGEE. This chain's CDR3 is CASSPTTAYGYTF. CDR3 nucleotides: TGTGCCAGCAGCCCGACGACAGCCTATGGCTACACCTTC.

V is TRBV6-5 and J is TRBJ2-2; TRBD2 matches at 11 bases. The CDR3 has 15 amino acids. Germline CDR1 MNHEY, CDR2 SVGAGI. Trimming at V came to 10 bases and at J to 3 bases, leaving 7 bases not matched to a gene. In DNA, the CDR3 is TGTGCCACACGACTAGCGGGGACTTACACCGGGGAGCTGTTTTTT. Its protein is CATRLAGTYTGELFF.

The CDR3 DNA follows: TGTGCCAGCAGCGCCGTGGACTGGGGGCTCTTCTTC. This gives the protein CASSAVDWGLFF. The rearrangement uses TRBV9 and TRBJ2-1, with D possibly TRBD1 on 6 matching bases. V lost 3 bases, J lost 16 bases, and 17 bases lay in between. CDR1 is SGDLS, CDR2 YYNGEE, per germline. The CDR3 has 12 residues.

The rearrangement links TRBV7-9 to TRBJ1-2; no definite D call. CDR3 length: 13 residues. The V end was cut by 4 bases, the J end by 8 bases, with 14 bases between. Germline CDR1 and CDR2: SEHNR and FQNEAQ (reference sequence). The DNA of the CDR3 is TGTGCCAGCAGCTATAGGCGAAGGGTCGGCTACACCTTC. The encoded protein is CASSYRRRVGYTF.

CDR3 region: CASSELGGYEQYF. The CDR3 bases are TGTGCCAGCAGTGAATTAGGGGGCTACGAGCAGTACTTC. The chain couples TRBV2 to TRBJ2-7, with TRBD1 as a possible D gene (6 bases). Germline V CDR1 and CDR2: SNHLY, FYNNEI. This CDR3 is built from 13 residues. The V and J ends lost 2 bases and 3 bases respectively, with 8 bases between them.

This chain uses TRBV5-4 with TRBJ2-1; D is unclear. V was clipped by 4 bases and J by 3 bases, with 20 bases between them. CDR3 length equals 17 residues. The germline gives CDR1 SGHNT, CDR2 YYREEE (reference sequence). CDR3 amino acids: CASSPHRLDLNYNEQFF. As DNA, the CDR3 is TGTGCCAGCAGCCCCCATCGACTCGACCTTAACTACAATGAGCAGTTCTTC.

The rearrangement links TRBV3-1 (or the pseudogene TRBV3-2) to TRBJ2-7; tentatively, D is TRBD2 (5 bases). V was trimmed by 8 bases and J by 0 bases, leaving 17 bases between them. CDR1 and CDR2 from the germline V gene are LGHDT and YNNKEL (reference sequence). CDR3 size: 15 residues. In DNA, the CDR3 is TGTGCCAGCCGGGATTTTGCTGCGTCCTCCTACGAGCAGTACTTC. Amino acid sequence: CASRDFAASSYEQYF.

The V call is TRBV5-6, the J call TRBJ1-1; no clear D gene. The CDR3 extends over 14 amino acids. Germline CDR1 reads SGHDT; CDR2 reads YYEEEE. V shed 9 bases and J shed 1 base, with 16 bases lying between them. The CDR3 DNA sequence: TGTGCCACCAGACGCCGCGAACAGAACACTGAAGCTTTCTTT. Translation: CATRRREQNTEAFF.

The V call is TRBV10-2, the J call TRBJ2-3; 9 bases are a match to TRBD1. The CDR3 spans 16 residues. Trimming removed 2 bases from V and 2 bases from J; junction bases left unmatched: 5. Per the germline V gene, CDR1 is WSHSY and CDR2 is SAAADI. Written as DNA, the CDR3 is TGCGCCAGCAGTGAGGGGACAGGGATAAACACAGATACGCAGTATTTT. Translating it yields CASSEGTGINTDTQYF.

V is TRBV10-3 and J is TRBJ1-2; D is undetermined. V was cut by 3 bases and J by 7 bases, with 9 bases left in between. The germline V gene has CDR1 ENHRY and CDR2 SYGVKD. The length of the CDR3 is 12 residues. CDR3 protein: CAISDSATGYTF. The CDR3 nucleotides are TGTGCCATCAGTGACAGTGCTACTGGCTACACCTTC.

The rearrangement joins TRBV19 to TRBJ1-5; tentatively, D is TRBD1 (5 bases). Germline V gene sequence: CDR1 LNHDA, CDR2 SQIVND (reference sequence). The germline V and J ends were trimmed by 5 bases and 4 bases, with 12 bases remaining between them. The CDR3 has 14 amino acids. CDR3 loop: CASSGARENQPQHF. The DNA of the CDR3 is TGTGCCAGTAGTGGGGCCCGTGAGAATCAGCCCCAGCATTTT.

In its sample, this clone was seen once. DNA for the CDR3: TGTGCCAGCAGCAAGTCAGGGGGCCCCAGCACGCAGTATTTT. Translated: CASSKSGGPSTQYF. The V and J genes are TRBV3-1 (or the pseudogene TRBV3-2) and TRBJ2-3; 8 nucleotides agree with TRBD1. The trim removed 5 bases at V and 9 bases at J, leaving 10 bases unmatched. CDR1 and CDR2 (germline): LGHDT, YNNKEL (reference sequence). The CDR3 is 14 residues long.

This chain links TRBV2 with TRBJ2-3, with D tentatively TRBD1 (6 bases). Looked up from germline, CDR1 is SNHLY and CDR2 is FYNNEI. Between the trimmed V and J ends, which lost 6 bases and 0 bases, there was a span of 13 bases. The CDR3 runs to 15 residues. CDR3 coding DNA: TGTGCCAGCAGGCCCGGGACATCTAGCACAGATACGCAGTATTTT. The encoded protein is CASRPGTSSTDTQYF.

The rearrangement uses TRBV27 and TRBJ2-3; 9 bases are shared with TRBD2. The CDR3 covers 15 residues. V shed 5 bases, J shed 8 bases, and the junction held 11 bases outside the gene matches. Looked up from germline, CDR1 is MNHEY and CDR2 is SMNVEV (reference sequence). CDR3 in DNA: TGTGCCAGCAGTGAGGGGGGACTAGCCCCCGGTACGCAGTATTTT. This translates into CASSEGGLAPGTQYF.

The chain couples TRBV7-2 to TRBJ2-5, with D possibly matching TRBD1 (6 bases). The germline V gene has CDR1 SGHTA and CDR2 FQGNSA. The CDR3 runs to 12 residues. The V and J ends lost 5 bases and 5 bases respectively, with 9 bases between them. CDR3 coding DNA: TGTGCCAGCAGCCTCGACAGGGAGACCCAGTACTTC. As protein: CASSLDRETQYF.

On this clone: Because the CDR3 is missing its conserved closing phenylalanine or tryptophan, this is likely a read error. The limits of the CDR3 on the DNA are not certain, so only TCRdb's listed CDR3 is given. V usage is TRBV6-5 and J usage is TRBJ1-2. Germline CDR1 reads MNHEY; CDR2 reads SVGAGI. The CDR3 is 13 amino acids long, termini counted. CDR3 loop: CASTPSEGPPTHS.

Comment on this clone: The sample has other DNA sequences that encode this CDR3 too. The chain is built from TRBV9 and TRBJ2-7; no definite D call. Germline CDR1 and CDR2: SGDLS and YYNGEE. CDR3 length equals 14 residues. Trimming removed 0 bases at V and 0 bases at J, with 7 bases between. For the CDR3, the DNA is TGTGCCAGCAGCGTAGGACCCGACTCCTACGAGCAGTACTTC. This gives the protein CASSVGPDSYEQYF.